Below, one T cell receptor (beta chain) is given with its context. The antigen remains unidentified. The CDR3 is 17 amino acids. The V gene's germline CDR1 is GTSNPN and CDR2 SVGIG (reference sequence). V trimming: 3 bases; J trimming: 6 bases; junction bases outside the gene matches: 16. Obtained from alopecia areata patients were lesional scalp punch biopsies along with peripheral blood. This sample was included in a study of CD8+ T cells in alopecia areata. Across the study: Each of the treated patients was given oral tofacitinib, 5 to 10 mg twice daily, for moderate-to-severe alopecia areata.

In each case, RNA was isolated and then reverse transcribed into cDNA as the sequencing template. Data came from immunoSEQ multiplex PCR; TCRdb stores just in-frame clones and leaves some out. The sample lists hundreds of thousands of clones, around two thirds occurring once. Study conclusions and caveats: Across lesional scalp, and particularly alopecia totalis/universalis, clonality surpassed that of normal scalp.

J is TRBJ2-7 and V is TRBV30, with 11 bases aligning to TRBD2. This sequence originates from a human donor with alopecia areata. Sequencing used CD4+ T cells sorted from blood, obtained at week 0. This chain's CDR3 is CAWRWPVGLADLREQYF. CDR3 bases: TGTGCCTGGAGGTGGCCAGTGGGACTAGCGGACTTGCGCGAGCAGTACTTC.